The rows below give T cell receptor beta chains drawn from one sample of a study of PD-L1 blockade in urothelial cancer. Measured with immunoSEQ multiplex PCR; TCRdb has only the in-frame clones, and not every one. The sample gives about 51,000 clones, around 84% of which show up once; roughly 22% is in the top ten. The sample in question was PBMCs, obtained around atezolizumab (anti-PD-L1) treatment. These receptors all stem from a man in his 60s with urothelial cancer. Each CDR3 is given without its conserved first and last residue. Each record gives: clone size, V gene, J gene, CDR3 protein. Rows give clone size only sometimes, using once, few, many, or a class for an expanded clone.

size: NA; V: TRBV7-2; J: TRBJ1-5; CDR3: ASSLSSNQPQH
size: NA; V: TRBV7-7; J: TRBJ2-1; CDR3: ASSSRSGGAYNEQF
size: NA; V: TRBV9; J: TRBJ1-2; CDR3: ASSRRGGGYT
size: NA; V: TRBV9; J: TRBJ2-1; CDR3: ASSVSPDSGTSEQF
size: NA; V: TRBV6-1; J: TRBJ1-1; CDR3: ASRGPREAF
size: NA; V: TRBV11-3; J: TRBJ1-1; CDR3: ASSSHVGGEAF
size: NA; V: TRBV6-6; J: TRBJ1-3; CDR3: ASTYGELSSGNTIY
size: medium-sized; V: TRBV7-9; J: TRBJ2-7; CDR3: ASSQDSSYEQY
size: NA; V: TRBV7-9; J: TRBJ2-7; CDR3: ASSLGGAGSQY
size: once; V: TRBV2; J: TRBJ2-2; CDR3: ASSARSGRVTGELF
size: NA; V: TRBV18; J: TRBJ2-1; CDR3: ASSTTGLNEQF
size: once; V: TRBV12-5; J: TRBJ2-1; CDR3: ASDRGTGPANEQF
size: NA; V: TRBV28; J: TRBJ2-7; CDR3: ASSSASSGSFNEQY
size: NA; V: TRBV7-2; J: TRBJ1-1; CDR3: ASSQGLATEAF
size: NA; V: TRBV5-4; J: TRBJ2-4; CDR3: ASMRQGDVKNIQY
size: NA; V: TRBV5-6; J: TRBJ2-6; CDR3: ASSSIRDRASGANVLT
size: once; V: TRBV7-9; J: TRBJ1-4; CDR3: ATAGLSEKLF
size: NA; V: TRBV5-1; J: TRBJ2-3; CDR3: ASSPQARRTDTQY
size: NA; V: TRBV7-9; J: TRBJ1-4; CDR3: ASSRSGPPTNEKLF
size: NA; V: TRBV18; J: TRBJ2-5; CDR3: ASSPPLAGVETQY
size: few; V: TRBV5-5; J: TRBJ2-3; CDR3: ASSLKRGQADTQY
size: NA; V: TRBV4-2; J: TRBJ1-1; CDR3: ASSQDPGQLGSEAF
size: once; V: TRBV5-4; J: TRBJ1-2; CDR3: ASSLGRTTGYT
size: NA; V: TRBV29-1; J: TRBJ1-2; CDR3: SVETGGYGYT
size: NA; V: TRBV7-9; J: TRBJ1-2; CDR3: ASSPGDYGYT
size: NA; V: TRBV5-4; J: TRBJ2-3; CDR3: ASSYRTSGDTQY
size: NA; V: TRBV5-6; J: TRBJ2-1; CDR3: ASSYGTLYNEQF
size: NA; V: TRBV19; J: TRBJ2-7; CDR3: ASSIRWQGSYEQY
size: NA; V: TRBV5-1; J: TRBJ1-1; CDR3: ASSNGQGWTEAF